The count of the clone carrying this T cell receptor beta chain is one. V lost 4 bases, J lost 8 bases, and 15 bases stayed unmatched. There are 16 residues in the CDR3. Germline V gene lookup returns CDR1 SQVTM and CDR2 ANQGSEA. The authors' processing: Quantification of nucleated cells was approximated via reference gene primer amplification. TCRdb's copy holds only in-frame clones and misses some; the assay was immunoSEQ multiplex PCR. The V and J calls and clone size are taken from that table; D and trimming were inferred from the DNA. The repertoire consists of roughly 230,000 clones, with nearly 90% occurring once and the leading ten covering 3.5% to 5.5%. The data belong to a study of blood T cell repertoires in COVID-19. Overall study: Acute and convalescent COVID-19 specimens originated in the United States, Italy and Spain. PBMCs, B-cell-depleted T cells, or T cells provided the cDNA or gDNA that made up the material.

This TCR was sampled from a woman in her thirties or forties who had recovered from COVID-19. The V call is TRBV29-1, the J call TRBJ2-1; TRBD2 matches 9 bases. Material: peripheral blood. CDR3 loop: CSVVGSGSPRIDEQFF. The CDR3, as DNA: TGCAGCGTTGTAGGTAGCGGGAGCCCCAGGATTGATGAGCAGTTCTTC.